The clone carrying this TCR beta chain was counted a single time. This entry belongs to a study of control samples from healthy donors and cancer patients. Sequencing was performed with immunoSEQ multiplex PCR; in TCRdb, only in-frame clones are kept and a portion is missing. The data show 70,000 to 80,000 clones, with about 80% seen just once and less than 15% held by the top ten. The trim removed 2 bases at V and 2 bases at J, leaving 4 bases unmatched. The length of the CDR3 is 14 residues. Per germline, CDR1 GTSNPN and CDR2 SVGIG (reference sequence). The sequenced sample was blood. The receptor comes from a man in his fifties in good health. The chain joins TRBV30 to TRBJ2-3; 7 bases match TRBD1. Here the CDR3 DNA reads TGTGCCTGGAGTTTTGACAGGGTCACAGATACGCAGTATTTT. It specifies CAWSFDRVTDTQYF.